This T cell receptor (beta chain) originates from a study of OX40 agonist ivuxolimab in advanced cancers. This CDR3 is built from 19 residues. Measured with immunoSEQ multiplex PCR; TCRdb has only the in-frame clones, and not every one. The top ten clones hold around 0.55% of a sample with under 150,000 clones, 75% to 90% of them seen once. This receptor was identified in an adult with an advanced solid tumor such as melanoma, head and neck, liver or kidney cancer. The sequencing used CD4+ or CD8+ T cells sorted from blood, collected in a trial of the OX40 agonist ivuxolimab. The J gene is TRBJ2-2, the V gene TRBV12-2; TRBD2 is the table's D call, not checked against the DNA. TRBV12-2 is labeled a pseudogene. The CDR3 here is CASRHEERSGDANTGELFF. Here the CDR3 DNA reads TGTGCAAGTCGCCACGAAGAGAGGAGCGGGGACGCGAACACCGGGGAGCTGTTTTTT.